This TCR beta chain was documented in a study of blood T cell repertoires in COVID-19. Study information: Specimens from acute and convalescent COVID-19 originated in the United States, Italy and Spain. T cells, B-cell-depleted T cells, or PBMCs supplied cDNA or gDNA.

Germline V gene data show CDR1 as SQVTM and CDR2 as ANQGSEA. V gave up 6 bases and J gave up 5 bases; unmatched junction bases: 7. The CDR3 runs to 14 residues. Authors' processing steps: Scientists estimated how many nucleated cells there were by amplifying reference gene primers. Here immunoSEQ multiplex PCR was the method, and the copy in TCRdb shows in-frame clones only, minus some. V, J and clone size derive from that table, while D and trimming were established from the DNA sequence. Among 65,000 to 90,000 clones listed, roughly 89% were seen once. Sequencing was done on a sample of peripheral blood. The genes are TRBV29-1 and TRBJ2-7; TRBD2 matches 13 bases. The receptor comes from a man at least 80 years old with acute or convalescent COVID-19. CDR3 sequence: CSVNGLAGVDEQYF. CDR3 DNA sequence: TGCAGCGTGAACGGACTAGCGGGAGTTGACGAGCAGTACTTC.